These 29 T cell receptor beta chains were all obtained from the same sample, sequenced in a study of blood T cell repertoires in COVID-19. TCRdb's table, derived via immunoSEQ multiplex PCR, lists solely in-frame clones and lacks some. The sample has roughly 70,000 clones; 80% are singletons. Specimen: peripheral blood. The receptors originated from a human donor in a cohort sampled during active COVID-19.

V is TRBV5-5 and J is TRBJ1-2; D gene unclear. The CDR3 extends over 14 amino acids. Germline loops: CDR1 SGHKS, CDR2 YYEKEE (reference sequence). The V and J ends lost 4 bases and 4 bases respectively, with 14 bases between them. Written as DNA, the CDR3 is TGTGCCAGCAGCCGGGATGGGTCAACCTATGGCTACACCTTC. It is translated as CASSRDGSTYGYTF.

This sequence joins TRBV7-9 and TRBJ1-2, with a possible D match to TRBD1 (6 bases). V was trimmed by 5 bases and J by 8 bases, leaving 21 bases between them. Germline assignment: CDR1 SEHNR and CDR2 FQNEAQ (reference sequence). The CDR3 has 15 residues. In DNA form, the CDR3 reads TGTGCCAGCAGCCCCGGCGAGCCTGGGGGCATGGGCTACACCTTC. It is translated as CASSPGEPGGMGYTF.

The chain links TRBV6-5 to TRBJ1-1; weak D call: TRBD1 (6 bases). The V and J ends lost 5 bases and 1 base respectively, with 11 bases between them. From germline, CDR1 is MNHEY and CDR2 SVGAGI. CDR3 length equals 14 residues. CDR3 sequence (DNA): TGTGCCAGCAGTAAACAGGGAGCGAACACTGAAGCTTTCTTT. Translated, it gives CASSKQGANTEAFF.

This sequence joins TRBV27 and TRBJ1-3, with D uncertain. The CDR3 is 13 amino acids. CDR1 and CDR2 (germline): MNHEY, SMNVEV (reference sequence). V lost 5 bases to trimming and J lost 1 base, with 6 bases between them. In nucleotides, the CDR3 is TGTGCCAGCAGTCCACTGTCTGGAAACACCATATATTTT. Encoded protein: CASSPLSGNTIYF.

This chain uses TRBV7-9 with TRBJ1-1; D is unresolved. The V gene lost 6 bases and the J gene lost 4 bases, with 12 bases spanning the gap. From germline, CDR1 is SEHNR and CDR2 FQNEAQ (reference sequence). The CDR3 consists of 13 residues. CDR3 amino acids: CASSPVSPTEAFF. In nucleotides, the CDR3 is TGTGCCAGCAGTCCTGTATCTCCCACTGAAGCTTTCTTT. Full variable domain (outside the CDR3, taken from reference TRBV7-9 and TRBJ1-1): DTGVSQNPRHKITKRGQNVTFRCDPISEHNRLYWYRQTLGQGPEFLTYFQNEAQLEKSRLLSDRFSAERPKGSFSTLEIQRTEQGDSAMYLCASSPVSPTEAFFGQGTRLTVV.

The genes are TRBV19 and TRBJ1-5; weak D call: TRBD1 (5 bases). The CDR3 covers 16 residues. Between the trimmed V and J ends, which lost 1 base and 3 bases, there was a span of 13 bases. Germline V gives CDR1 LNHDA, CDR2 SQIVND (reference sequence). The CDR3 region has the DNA TGTGCCAGTAGTATAGCGGGGGTGAGGCCCAATCAGCCCCAGCATTTT. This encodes CASSIAGVRPNQPQHF.

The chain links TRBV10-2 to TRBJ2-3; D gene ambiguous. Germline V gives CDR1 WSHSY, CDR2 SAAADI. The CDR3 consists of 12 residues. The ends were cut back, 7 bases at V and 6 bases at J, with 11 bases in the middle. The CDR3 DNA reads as TGCGCCAGCAAACGAAGCGACGATACGCAGTATTTT. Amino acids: CASKRSDDTQYF.

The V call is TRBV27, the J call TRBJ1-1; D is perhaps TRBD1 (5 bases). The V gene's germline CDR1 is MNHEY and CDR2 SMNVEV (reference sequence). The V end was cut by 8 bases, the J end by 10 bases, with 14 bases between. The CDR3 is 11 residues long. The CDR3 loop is CASGRGFLAFF. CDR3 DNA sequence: TGTGCCAGCGGACGGGGGTTCTTAGCTTTCTTT.

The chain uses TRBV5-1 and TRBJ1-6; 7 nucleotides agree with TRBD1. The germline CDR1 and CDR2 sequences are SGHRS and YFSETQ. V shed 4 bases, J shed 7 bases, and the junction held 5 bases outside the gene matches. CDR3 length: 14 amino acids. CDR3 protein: CASSGDSQNSPLHF. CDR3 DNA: TGCGCCAGCAGCGGGGACAGCCAAAATTCACCCCTCCACTTT.

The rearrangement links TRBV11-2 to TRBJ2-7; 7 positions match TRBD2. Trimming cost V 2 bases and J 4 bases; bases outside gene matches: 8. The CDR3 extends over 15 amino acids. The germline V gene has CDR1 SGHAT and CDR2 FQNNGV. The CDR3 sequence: CASSLSSGKEYEQYF. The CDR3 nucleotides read TGTGCCAGCAGCTTAAGCAGCGGGAAAGAATACGAGCAGTACTTC.

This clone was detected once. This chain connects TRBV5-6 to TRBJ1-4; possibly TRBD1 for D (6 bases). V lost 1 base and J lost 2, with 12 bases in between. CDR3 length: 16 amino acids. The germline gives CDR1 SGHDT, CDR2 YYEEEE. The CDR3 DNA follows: TGTGCCAGCAGCTTGTACAGGGTGAGGACTAATGAAAAACTGTTTTTT. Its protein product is CASSLYRVRTNEKLFF.

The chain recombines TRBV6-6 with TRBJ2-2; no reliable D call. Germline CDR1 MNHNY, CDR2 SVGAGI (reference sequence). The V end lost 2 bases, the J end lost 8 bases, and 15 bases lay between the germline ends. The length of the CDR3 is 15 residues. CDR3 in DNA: TGTGCCAGCAGTTACGGGCTCAAATTAAAGGGGGAGCTGTTTTTT. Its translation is CASSYGLKLKGELFF.

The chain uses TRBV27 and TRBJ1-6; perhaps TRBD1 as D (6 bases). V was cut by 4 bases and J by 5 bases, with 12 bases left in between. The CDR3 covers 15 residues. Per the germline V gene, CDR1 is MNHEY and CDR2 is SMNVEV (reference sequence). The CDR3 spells CASSYQGTNNSPLHF. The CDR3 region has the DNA TGTGCCAGCAGTTATCAGGGGACCAATAATTCACCCCTCCACTTT.

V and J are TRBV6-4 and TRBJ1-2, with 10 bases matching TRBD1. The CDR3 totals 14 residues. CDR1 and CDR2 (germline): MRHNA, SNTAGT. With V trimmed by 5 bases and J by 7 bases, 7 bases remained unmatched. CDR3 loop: CASSPGTGVPGYTF. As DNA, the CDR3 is TGTGCCAGCAGTCCAGGGACAGGGGTCCCTGGCTACACCTTC.

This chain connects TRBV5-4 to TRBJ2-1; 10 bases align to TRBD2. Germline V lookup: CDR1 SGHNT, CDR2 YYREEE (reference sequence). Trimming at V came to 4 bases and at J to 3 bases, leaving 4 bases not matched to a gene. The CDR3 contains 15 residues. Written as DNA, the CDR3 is TGTGCCAGCAGCAAAACTAGCGGGAACTACAATGAGCAGTTCTTC. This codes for CASSKTSGNYNEQFF.

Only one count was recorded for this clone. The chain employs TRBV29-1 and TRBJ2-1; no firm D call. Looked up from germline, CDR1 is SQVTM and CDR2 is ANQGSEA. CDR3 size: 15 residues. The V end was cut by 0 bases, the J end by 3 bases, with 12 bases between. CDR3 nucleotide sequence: TGCAGCGTTGAAGAAGGTACAGTAATCTACAATGAGCAGTTCTTC. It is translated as CSVEEGTVIYNEQFF.

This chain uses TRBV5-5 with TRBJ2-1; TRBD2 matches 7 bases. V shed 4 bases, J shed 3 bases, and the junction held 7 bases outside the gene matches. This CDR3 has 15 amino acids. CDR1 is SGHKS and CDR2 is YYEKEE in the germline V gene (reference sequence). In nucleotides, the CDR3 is TGTGCCAGCAGCCTCCTGGGGGGGGGCTACAATGAGCAGTTCTTC. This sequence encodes CASSLLGGGYNEQFF.

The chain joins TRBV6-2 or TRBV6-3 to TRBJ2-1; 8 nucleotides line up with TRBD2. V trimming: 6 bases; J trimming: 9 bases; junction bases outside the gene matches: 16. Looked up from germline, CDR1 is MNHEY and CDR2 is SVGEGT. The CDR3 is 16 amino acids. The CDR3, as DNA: TGTGCCAGCAGCCCCCCGCGCCGGGAGGGCCGGGTTGAGCAGTTCTTC. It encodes CASSPPRREGRVEQFF.

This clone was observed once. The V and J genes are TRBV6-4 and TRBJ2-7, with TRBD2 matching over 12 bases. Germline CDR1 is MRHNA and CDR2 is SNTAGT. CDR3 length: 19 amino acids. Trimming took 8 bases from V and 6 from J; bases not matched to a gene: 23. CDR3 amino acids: CASPRLWTSGTPALREQYF. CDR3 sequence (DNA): TGTGCCAGCCCCCGACTTTGGACTAGCGGGACCCCCGCTCTACGCGAGCAGTACTTC.

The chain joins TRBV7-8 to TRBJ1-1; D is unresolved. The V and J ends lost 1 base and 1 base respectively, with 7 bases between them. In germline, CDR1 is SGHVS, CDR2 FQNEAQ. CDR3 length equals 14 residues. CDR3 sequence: CASSLGTRNTEAFF. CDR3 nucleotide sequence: TGTGCCAGCAGCTTAGGAACGCGGAACACTGAAGCTTTCTTT.

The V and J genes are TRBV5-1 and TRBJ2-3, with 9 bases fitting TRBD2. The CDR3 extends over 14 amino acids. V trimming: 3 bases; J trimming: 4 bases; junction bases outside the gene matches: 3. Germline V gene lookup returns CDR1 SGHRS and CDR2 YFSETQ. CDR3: CASSWTSVADTQYF. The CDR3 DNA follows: TGCGCCAGCAGCTGGACTAGCGTGGCAGATACGCAGTATTTT.

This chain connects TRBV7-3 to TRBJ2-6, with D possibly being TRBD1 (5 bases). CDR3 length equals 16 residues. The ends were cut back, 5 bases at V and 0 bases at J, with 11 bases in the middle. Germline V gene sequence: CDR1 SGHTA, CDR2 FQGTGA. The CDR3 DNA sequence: TGTGCCAGCAGCAGAGACAGTAGCTCTGGGGCCAACGTCCTGACTTTC. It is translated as CASSRDSSSGANVLTF.

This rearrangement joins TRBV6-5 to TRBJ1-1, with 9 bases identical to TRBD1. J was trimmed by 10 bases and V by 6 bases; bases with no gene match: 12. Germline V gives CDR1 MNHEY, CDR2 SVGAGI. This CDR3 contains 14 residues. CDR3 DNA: TGTGCCAGCAGCTCCGGGACAGGGAGTTACGGAGCTTTCTTT. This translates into CASSSGTGSYGAFF.

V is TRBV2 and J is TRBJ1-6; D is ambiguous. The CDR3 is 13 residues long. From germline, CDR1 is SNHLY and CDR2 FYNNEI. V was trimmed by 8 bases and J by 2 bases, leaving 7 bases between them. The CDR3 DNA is TGTGCCAGCGGCAGTACCTATAATTCACCCCTCCACTTT. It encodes CASGSTYNSPLHF.

As DNA, the CDR3 is TGTGCCAGCAGTTTACCCCCGAGAGGGTTTGGTGTCCACTATAGCAATCAGCCCCAGCATTTT. Its translation is CASSLPPRGFGVHYSNQPQHF. The chain carries TRBV27 and TRBJ1-5, with D hard to call. V lost 2 bases to trimming and J lost 0 bases, with 26 bases between them. Germline CDR1 reads MNHEY; CDR2 reads SMNVEV (reference sequence). This CDR3 spans 21 amino acids.

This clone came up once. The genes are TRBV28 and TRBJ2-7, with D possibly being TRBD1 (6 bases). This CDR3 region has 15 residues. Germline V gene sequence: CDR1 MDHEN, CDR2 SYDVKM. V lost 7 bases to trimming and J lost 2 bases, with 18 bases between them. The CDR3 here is CASTHRGTLTYEQYF. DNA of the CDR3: TGTGCCAGCACTCATAGGGGGACACTCACCTACGAGCAGTACTTC.

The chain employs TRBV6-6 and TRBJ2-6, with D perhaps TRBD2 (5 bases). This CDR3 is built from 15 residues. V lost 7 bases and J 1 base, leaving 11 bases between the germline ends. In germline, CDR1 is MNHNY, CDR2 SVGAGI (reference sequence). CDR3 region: CASNTGLSGANVLTF. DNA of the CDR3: TGTGCCAGCAATACGGGGTTGTCTGGGGCCAACGTCCTGACTTTC.

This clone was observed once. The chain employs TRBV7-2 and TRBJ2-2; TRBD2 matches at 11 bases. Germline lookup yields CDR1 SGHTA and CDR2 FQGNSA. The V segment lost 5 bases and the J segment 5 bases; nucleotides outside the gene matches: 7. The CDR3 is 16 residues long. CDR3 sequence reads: CASSSRLAGWTGELFF. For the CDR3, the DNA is TGTGCCAGCAGCAGCAGACTAGCGGGATGGACCGGGGAGCTGTTTTTT.

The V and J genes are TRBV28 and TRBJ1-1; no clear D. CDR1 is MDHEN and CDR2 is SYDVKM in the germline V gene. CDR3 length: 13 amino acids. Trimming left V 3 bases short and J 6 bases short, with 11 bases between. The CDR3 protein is CASSFVADAEAFF. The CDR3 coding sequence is TGTGCCAGCAGTTTCGTAGCGGATGCTGAAGCTTTCTTT.